A single TCR beta chain is shown here with its context. Its cognate antigen is unknown. This sample stems from a study of shared clonotypes between healthy human individuals. V lost 4 bases, J lost 3 bases, and 8 bases stayed unmatched. Germline CDR1 is SGHTA and CDR2 is FQGNSA. This CDR3 comprises 15 residues. Ten immunoSEQ deep assay plates were used by the authors to sequence unsorted PBMC DNA. The data were produced by immunoSEQ multiplex PCR, yet TCRdb's version contains in-frame clones alone and is incomplete. The sample consists of about 490,000 clones, about 82% of them appearing once. Study-wide findings and caveats: Clonotype sharing across donors was expected to vary with sequencing depth. Tissues were not sampled, only blood, and their repertoires likely differ.

Genomic DNA for unsorted samples was obtained from 70 million to 100 million PBMCs. The sequenced sample was PBMCs. This rearrangement joins TRBV7-2 to TRBJ2-7; 8 nucleotides align to TRBD2. This clonotype was sampled from a woman aged 40 to 49 in good health. Some clones in this sample may be carry-over from other donors' samples. Here the CDR3 DNA reads TGTGCCAGCAGCTCCTTACGTAGCGGGGTCTACGAGCAGTACTTC. It is translated as CASSSLRSGVYEQYF. The full variable domain, completed using reference TRBV7-2 and TRBJ2-7, is GAGVSQSPSNKVTEKGKDVELRCDPISGHTALYWYRQSLGQGLEFLIYFQGNSAPDKSGLPSDRFSAERTGGSVSTLTIQRTQQEDSAVYLCASSSLRSGVYEQYFGPGTRLTVT.